A selection of T cell receptor beta chains follows, all from one sample in a study of blood T cell repertoires in COVID-19. Here immunoSEQ multiplex PCR was the method, and the copy in TCRdb shows in-frame clones only, minus some. Of about 35,000 clones detected, more than 75% appear once; the ten largest clones hold 9.5% to 13%. The specimen was peripheral blood. The origin of the receptors is a man older than 75 with active COVID-19. Each CDR3 is given with its conserved first and last residue. The order of the fields is clone size, D gene, J gene, V gene, CDR3 DNA, CDR3 protein. D genes are given only for firm matches. Not all rows give a size; the values are once, few, many and, for expanded clones, a class.

abundance: -
d_gene: TRBD1
j_gene: TRBJ2-2
v_gene: TRBV30
CDR3nt: TGTGCCTGGAGGACAGGGGGATCGAACACCGGGGAGCTGTTTTTT
CDR3aa: CAWRTGGSNTGELFF

abundance: once
d_gene: TRBD2
j_gene: TRBJ2-2
v_gene: TRBV19
CDR3nt: TGTGCCAGTAGTATAGAAGCGGGAGGCTTCGGGGAGCTGTTTTTT
CDR3aa: CASSIEAGGFGELFF

abundance: few
d_gene: -
j_gene: TRBJ1-5
v_gene: TRBV27
CDR3nt: TGTGCCAGCAGTTCCCAACCAAAAGGTAGGGGCCAGCCCCAGCATTTT
CDR3aa: CASSSQPKGRGQPQHF

abundance: -
d_gene: -
j_gene: TRBJ2-7
v_gene: TRBV7-2
CDR3nt: TGTGCCAGCAGCGCCCTGACAGGTCCCTCCTACGAGCAGTACTTC
CDR3aa: CASSALTGPSYEQYF

abundance: -
d_gene: -
j_gene: TRBJ2-7
v_gene: TRBV13
CDR3nt: TGTGCCAGCAGCGAAGGGGCCTTATCCTACGAGCAGTACTTC
CDR3aa: CASSEGALSYEQYF

abundance: once
d_gene: -
j_gene: TRBJ1-1
v_gene: TRBV12-3/TRBV12-4
CDR3nt: TGTGCCAGCAAGAGCTTTAGCAACTCTGAAGCTTTCTTT
CDR3aa: CASKSFSNSEAFF

abundance: -
d_gene: TRBD2
j_gene: TRBJ2-1
v_gene: TRBV5-5
CDR3nt: TGTGCCAGCAGTACGGGACTAGCGGGAGAATCGTTCTTC
CDR3aa: CASSTGLAGESFF

abundance: -
d_gene: -
j_gene: TRBJ1-1
v_gene: TRBV9
CDR3nt: TGTGCCAGCAGCGTAGTACCAGGTGGCGTGAACACTGAAGCTTTCTTT
CDR3aa: CASSVVPGGVNTEAFF

abundance: -
d_gene: TRBD1
j_gene: TRBJ2-7
v_gene: TRBV6-6
CDR3nt: TGTGCCAGCACCCGGACAGGGGCGATCTACGAGCAGTACTTC
CDR3aa: CASTRTGAIYEQYF

abundance: -
d_gene: -
j_gene: TRBJ2-2
v_gene: TRBV12-3/TRBV12-4
CDR3nt: TGTGCCAGCAGTTCATCCACCGGGGAGCTGTTTTTT
CDR3aa: CASSSSTGELFF

abundance: -
d_gene: TRBD1
j_gene: TRBJ1-2
v_gene: TRBV7-2
CDR3nt: TGTGCCAGCAGCCGCGCAGGGGGCGAAGGCTACACCTTC
CDR3aa: CASSRAGGEGYTF

abundance: once
d_gene: TRBD1
j_gene: TRBJ1-2
v_gene: TRBV6-2/TRBV6-3
CDR3nt: TGTGCCAGCAGTTACTCCCCTTTTATCACCGGACAGGGGGACTATGGCTACACCTTC
CDR3aa: CASSYSPFITGQGDYGYTF

abundance: -
d_gene: -
j_gene: TRBJ2-7
v_gene: TRBV25-1
CDR3nt: -
CDR3aa: CASILDSHRDEQYF

abundance: -
d_gene: TRBD1
j_gene: TRBJ2-7
v_gene: TRBV7-2
CDR3nt: TGTGCCAGCAGCCCCGGACAGGGGCTTCCCTACGAGCAGTACTTC
CDR3aa: CASSPGQGLPYEQYF

abundance: -
d_gene: TRBD2
j_gene: TRBJ2-7
v_gene: TRBV9
CDR3nt: TGTGCCAGCAGCGTAGAAAGTGGAGGGACTAGCGGGTTCTACGAGCAGTACTTC
CDR3aa: CASSVESGGTSGFYEQYF

abundance: -
d_gene: -
j_gene: TRBJ1-2
v_gene: TRBV20-1
CDR3nt: TGCAGTGCTAGTAAGGACACCTTCGGAAGCTATGGCTACACCTTC
CDR3aa: CSASKDTFGSYGYTF

abundance: -
d_gene: -
j_gene: TRBJ1-1
v_gene: TRBV5-4
CDR3nt: TGTGCCAGCAGCCCCTCGGGGGGAGTCCCGAACACTGAAGCTTTCTTT
CDR3aa: CASSPSGGVPNTEAFF

abundance: -
d_gene: -
j_gene: TRBJ2-7
v_gene: TRBV28
CDR3nt: TGTGCCAGCAGTTTTCGCGGGGCCTCCTACGAGCAGTACTTC
CDR3aa: CASSFRGASYEQYF

abundance: -
d_gene: -
j_gene: TRBJ2-3
v_gene: TRBV9
CDR3nt: TGTGCCAGCAGCGTAGGAGCGGTACGGGGGGATACGCAGTATTTT
CDR3aa: CASSVGAVRGDTQYF

abundance: -
d_gene: -
j_gene: TRBJ1-4
v_gene: TRBV27
CDR3nt: TGTGCCAGCAGAAAGGGAGTAGCAACTAATGAAAAACTGTTTTTT
CDR3aa: CASRKGVATNEKLFF